This T cell receptor (beta chain) was observed in a study of cytomegalovirus exposure and HLA in healthy donors. This clone was picked up a small number of times. Its antigen remains unknown. Per germline, CDR1 MGHDK and CDR2 SYGVNS. Trimming shortened V by 5 bases and J by 5 bases, and 24 bases separated the two germline ends. The CDR3 is 18 residues long. Study-wide results and caveats: A later look showed TCR association rates differing by HLA locus, highest for DRB1 and lowest for HLA-C. The authors reported that TCR beta sequences could predict HLA-A and HLA-B alleles. These predictions were accurate for most subjects in the first cohort. TRBV6-2, TRBV6-3 and some other V segments were excluded as indistinguishable. According to a later analysis, most TCR beta chains associated with CMV appeared HLA-restricted.

Both 60 Vbeta primers and 13 Jbeta primers went into the PCR. Clones were sequenced by immunoSEQ multiplex PCR, and TCRdb holds only the in-frame ones, with some missing. The repertoire holds about 59,000 clones, with about 80% as singletons. The sample taken for sequencing was PBMCs. V and J are TRBV25-1 and TRBJ2-2, with D maybe TRBD1 (6 bases). This receptor was obtained from a human donor in good health. CDR3 amino acids: CASSPLDSSFPNTGELFF. The CDR3 bases are TGTGCCAGCAGTCCTCTGGACAGCTCGTTCCCTAATACCGGGGAGCTGTTTTTT.